The clone carrying this T cell receptor beta chain was observed a handful of times. What it recognizes is unknown. This sample was taken from a study of T cell repertoires in cytomegalovirus infection. On the study more broadly: Public signatures in TCR beta pointed to CMV infection and matching HLA type.

Overall study findings and caveats: The ex vivo response was dominated by HLA-C-restricted CMV-specific TCR beta clonotypes. Carriers of CMV plus the relevant HLA were identified by cumulative public TCR beta family frequency.

The CDR3 extends over 14 amino acids. Germline loops: CDR1 DFQATT, CDR2 SNEGSKA (reference sequence). V was shortened by 5 bases and J by 1 base, with 12 bases between the two germline ends. MiXCR, applied by TCRdb to the reads, yields one record per CDR3 protein. The table lists 90,000 to 120,000 distinct CDR3 sequences, under 25% of them singletons. Source material: CD8+ T cells from PBMCs. The sequence was obtained from a human donor in good health (CMV status not recorded). Some clones in this sample may be carry-over from other donors' samples. This rearrangement joins TRBV20-1 to TRBJ1-5; D is uncertain. CDR3 sequence: CSAVDEESNQPQHF. DNA of the CDR3: TGCAGTGCTGTCGACGAGGAGAGCAATCAGCCCCAGCATTTT.